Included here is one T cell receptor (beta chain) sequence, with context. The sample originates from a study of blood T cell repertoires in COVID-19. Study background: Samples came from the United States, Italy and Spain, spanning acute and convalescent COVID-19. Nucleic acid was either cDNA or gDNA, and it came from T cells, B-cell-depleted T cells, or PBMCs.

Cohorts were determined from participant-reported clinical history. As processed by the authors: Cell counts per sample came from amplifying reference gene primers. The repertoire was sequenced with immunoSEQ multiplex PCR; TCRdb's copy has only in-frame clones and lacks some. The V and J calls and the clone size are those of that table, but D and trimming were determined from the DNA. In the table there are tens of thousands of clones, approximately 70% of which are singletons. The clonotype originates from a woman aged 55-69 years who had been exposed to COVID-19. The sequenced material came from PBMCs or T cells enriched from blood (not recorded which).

CDR3 sequence (DNA): TGTGCCAGCAGTTTTTTGGACAGGGGAACCTACGAGCAGTACTTC. Translation gives CASSFLDRGTYEQYF. The rearrangement joins TRBV28 to TRBJ2-7, with 9 bases that match TRBD1. CDR3 length equals 15 residues. Trimming at V came to 3 bases and at J to 2 bases, leaving 5 bases not matched to a gene. Per germline, CDR1 MDHEN and CDR2 SYDVKM.